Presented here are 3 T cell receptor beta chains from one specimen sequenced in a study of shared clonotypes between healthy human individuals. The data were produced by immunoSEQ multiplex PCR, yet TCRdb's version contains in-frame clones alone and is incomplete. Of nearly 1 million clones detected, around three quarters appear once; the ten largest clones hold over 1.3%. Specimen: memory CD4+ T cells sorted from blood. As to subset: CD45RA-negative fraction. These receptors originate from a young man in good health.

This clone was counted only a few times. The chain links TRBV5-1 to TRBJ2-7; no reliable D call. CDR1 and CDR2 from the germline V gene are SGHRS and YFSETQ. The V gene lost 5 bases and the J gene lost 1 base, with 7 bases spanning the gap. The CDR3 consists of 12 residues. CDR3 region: CASSMNSYEQYF. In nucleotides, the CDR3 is TGCGCCAGCAGTATGAATTCCTACGAGCAGTACTTC.

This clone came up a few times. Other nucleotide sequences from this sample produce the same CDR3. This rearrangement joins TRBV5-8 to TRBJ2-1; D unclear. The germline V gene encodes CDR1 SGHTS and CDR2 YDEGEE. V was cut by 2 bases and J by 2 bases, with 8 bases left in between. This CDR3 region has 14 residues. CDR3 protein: CASSLVGPYNEQFF. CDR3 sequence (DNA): TGTGCCAGCAGCTTAGTCGGACCCTACAATGAGCAGTTCTTC. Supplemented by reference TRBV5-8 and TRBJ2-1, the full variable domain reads EAGVTQSPTHLIKTRGQQATLRCSPISGHTSVYWYQQALGLGLQFLLWYDEGEERNRGNFPPRFSGRQFPNYSSELNVNALELEDSALYLCASSLVGPYNEQFFGPGTRLTVL.

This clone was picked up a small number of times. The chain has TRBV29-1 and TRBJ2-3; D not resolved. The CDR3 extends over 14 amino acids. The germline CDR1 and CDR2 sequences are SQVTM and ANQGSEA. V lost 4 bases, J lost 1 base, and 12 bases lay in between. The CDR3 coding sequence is TGCAGCGTTGTAGAGAGGTCTGGCACAGATACGCAGTATTTT. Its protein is CSVVERSGTDTQYF.